This T cell receptor (beta chain) was identified in a study of radiation and T cells in renal cell carcinoma. Study-level information: Nephrectomy followed 15 Gy stereotactic body radiation by 4 weeks. Notes on the study in general: Top tumor clonotypes rose in blood 2 weeks post-radiation, then contracted.

The CDR3 has 20 residues. Germline V gene sequence: CDR1 MGHRA, CDR2 YSYEKL. Germline trimming cut 3 bases from V and 8 bases from J; bases unmatched to any gene: 21. Libraries were prepared by immunoSEQ multiplex PCR; TCRdb keeps only in-frame clonotypes and omits some of them. The data show 87,000 or so clones, with 75% to 90% seen just once and approximately 8.1% held by the top ten. In regard to this clone: Its matching antigen is unknown.

Time point meaning: baseline pretreatment blood. Sample treatment: 15 Gy SBRT to primary tumor, nephrectomy 4 weeks later. Radiation-treated patients gave blood at baseline, week 2 and week 4. This renal cell carcinoma was of the clear cell type. The specimen was blood, collected from a patient whose treatment included radiotherapy and nephrectomy. This sequence joins TRBV4-1 and TRBJ2-1; 11 bases line up with TRBD2. This clonotype originated in a man aged 45-65 years with renal cell carcinoma. The CDR3 sequence: CASSHDFSSGRTRSLYEQFF. In DNA form, the CDR3 reads TGCGCCAGCAGCCACGACTTTTCTAGCGGGAGGACCCGATCTCTTTATGAGCAGTTCTTC.